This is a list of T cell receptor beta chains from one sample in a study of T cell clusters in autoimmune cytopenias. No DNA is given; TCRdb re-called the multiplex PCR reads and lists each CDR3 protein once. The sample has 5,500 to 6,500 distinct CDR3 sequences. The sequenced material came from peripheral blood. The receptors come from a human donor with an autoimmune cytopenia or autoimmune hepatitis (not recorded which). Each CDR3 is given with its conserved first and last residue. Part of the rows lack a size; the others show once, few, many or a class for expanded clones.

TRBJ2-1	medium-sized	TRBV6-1	CASSEVAGSYNEQFF
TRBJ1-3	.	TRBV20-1	CSARDANYSGNTIYF
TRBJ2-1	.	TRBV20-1	CSAPPGLNLFNEQFF
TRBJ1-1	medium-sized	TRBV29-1	CSVAFSSGNTEAFF
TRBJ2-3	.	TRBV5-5	CASSLAVDGADTQYF
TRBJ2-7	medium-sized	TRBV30	CAWRATGTGGHEQYF
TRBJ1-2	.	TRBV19	CGKGAGYGYTF
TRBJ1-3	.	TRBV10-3	CAISESRYKGSGNTIYF
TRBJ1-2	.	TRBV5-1	CASSLSGVTDGYTF
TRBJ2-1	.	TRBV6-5	CASWLGTVSYNEQFF
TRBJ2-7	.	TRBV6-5	CASSYSIPGSYEQYF
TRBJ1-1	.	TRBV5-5	CASSSRKNTEAFF
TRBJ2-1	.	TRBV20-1	CSATDRAPYNEQFF
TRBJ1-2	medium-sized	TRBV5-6	CASSRGPANYGYTF
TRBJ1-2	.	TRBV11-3	CASSFKPGQLFNYGYTF
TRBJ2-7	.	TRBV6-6	CASSPTPHAYEQYF
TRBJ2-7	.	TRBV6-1	CASSVDDSYEQYF
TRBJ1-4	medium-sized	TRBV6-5	CASRDRFATNEKLFF
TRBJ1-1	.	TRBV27	CASSTSGTPDEAFF
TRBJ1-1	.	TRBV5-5	CASSLWQNTEAFF
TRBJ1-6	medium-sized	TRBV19	CASSIWGDSGRFNSPLHF
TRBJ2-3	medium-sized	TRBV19	CASSMASGGPTDTQYF
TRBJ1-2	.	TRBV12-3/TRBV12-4	CASSPMAGNNYGYTF
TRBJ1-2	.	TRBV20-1	CSASKGVGGYGYTF
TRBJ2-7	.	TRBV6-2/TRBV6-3	CASSYSGTGYEQYF
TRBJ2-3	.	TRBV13	CASSLPSADTQYF
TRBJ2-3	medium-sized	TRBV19	CASSIMPGGAGTQYF
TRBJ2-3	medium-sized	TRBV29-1	CSARWGVTDTQYF
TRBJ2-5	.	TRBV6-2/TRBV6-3	CASKAGNQETQYF
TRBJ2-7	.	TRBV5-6	CASSPQTGGASYEQYF
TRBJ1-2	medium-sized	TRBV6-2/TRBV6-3	CASTVRPQGHYGYTF
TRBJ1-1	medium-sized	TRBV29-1	CSVARVMNTEAFF
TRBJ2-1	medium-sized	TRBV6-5	CASSYSGAVGGYNEQFF
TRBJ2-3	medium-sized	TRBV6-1	CASNPGLGTDTQYF
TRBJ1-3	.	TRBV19	CASSTNPSGAGNTIYF
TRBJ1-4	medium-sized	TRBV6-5	CASRGRQGSEKLFF
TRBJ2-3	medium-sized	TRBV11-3	CASSLDDRVRARDTQYF
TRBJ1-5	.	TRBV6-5	CASSPGFGSYSNQPQHF
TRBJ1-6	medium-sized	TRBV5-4	CASSSGTEATYSPLHF
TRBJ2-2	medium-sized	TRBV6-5	CASSQSTGSGELFF
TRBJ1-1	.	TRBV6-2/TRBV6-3	CASSYGTRAFF
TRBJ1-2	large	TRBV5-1	CASSLAGVDGYTF
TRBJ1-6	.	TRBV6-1	CASTSAEGQGNSPLHF
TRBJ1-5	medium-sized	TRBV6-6	CASGVGSNQPQHF
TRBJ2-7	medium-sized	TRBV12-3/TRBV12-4	CASSFGFYEQYF
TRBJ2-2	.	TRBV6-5	CASSFGQGLGELFF
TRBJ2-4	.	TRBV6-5	CATVGENIQYF
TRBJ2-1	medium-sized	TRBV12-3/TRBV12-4	CASGLGGTNNEQFF
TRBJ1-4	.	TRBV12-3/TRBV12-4	CASSPQGAGEKLFF
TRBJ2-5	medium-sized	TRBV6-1	CASSFATGGETQYF
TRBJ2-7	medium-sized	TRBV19	CASSIRTSGDYEQYF
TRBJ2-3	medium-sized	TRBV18	CASSPPGGTDTQYF
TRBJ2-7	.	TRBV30	CAWSTGISYEQYF
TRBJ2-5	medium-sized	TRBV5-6	CASSSLSGVRETQYF